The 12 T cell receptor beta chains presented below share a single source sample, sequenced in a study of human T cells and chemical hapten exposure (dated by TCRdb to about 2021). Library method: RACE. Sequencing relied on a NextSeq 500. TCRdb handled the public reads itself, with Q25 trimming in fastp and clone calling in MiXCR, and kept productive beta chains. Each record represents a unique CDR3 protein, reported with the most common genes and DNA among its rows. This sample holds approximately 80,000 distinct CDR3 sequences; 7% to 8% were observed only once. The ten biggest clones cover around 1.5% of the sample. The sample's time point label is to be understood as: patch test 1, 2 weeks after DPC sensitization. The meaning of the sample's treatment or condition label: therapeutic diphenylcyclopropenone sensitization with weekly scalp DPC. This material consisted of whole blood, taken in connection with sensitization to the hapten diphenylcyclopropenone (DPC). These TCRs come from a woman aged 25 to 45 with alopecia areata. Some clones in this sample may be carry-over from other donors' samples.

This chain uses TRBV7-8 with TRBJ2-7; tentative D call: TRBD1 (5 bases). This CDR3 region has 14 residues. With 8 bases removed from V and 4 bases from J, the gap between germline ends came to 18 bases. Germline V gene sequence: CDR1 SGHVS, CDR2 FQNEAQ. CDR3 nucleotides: TGTGCCAGCGAAACGCTCCCAGGGCGGTACGAGCAGTACTTC. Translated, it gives CASETLPGRYEQYF.

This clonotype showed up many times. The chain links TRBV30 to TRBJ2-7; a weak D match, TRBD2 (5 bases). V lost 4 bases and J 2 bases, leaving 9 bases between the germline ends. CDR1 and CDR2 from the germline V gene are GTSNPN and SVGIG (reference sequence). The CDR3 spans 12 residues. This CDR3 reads CAWNRDAYEQYF. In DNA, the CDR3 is TGTGCCTGGAACCGGGATGCCTACGAGCAGTACTTC.

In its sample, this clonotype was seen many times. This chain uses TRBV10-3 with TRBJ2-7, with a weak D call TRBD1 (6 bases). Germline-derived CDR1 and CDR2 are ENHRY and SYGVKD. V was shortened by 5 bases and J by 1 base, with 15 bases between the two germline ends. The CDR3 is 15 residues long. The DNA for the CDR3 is TGTGCCATCAGTAACCCCGGACAGTGGTCCTACGAGCAGTACTTC. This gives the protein CAISNPGQWSYEQYF.

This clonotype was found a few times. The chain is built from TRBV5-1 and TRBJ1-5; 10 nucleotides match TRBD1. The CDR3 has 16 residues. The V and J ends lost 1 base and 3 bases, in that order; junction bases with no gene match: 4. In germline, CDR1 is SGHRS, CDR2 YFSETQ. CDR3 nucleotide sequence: TGCGCCAGCAGCTTGACGGGACAGGGGAACAATCAGCCCCAGCATTTT. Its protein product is CASSLTGQGNNQPQHF.

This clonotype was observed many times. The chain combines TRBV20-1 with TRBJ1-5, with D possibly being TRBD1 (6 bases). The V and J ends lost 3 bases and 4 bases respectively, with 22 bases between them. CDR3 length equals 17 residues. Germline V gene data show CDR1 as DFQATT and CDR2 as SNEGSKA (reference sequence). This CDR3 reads CSASLDSVTGANQPQHF. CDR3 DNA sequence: TGCAGTGCTAGTCTGGACTCGGTAACGGGGGCTAATCAGCCCCAGCATTTT.

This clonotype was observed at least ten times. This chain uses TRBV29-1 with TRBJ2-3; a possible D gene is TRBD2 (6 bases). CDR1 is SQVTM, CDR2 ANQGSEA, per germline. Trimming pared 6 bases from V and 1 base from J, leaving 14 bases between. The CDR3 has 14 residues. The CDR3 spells CSVTAGEGTDTQYF. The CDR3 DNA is TGCAGCGTCACGGCCGGGGAGGGCACAGATACGCAGTATTTT.

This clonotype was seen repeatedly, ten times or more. CDR3: CSASWGATSTDTQYF. For the CDR3, the DNA is TGCAGTGCTTCGTGGGGGGCTACAAGCACAGATACGCAGTATTTT. The chain couples TRBV20-1 to TRBJ2-3; D may be TRBD1 or TRBD2 (6 bases each). V was pared by 5 bases and J by 0 bases, with 15 bases between. The CDR3 length is 15 residues. Germline CDR1 reads DFQATT; CDR2 reads SNEGSKA (reference sequence).

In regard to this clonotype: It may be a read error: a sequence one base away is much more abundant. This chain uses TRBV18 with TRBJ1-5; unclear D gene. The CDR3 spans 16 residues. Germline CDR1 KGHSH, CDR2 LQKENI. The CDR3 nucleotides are TGTGCCAGCTCACCGAGGCAATCGGCGAGCAATCAGCCCCAGAATTTT. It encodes CASSPRQSASNQPQNF.

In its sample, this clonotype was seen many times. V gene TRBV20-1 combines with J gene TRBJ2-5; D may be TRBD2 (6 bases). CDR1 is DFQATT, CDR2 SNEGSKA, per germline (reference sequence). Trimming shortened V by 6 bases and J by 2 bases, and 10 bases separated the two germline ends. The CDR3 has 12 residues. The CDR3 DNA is TGCAGTGCACGGGGACTTCAAGAGACCCAGTACTTC. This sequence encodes CSARGLQETQYF.

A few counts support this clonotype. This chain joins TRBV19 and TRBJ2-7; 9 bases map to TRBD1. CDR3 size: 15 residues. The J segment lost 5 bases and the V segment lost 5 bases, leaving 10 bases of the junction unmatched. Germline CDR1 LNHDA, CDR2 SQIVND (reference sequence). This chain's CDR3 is CASSSPGQGSDEQYF. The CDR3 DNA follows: TGTGCCAGTAGTTCTCCGGGACAGGGATCTGACGAGCAGTACTTC.

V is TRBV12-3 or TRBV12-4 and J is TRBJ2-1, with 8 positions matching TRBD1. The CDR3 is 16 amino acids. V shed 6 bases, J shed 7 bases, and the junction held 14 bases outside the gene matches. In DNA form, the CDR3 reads TGTGCCAGCAGGGGTCCCGGGACAGGTTGGGGGAATGAGCAGTTCTTC. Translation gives CASRGPGTGWGNEQFF.

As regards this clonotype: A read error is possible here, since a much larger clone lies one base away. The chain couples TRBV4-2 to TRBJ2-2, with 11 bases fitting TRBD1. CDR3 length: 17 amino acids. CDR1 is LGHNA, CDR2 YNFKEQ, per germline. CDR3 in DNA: TGTACCAGCAGCCAAGGGACAGGGGGGGGGAACACCGGGGAGCTGTTTTTT. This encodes CTSSQGTGGGNTGELFF.